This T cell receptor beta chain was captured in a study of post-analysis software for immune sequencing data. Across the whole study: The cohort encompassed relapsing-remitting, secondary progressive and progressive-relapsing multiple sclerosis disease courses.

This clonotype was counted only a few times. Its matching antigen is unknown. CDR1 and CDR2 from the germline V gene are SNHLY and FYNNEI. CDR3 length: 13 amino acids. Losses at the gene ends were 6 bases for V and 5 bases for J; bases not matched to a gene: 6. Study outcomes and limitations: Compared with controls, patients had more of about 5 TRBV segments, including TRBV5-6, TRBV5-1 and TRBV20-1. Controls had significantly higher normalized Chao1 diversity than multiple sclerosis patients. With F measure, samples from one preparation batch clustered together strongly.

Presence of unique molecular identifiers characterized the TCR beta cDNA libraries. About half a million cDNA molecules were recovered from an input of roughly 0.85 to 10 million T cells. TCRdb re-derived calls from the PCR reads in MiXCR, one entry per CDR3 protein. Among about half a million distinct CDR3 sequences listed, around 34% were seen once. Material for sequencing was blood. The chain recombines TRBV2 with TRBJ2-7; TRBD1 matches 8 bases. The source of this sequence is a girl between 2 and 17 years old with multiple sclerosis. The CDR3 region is CASRRDRQDEQYF. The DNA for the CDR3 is TGTGCCAGCAGACGGGACAGGCAAGACGAGCAGTACTTC.